This TCR beta chain was documented in a study of neurological immune-mediated disorders. This CDR3 contains 13 residues. Germline CDR1 ENHRY, CDR2 SYGVKD. TCRdb ran MiXCR on the 5' RACE reads and lists one entry per CDR3 protein. Here the sample spans approximately 50,000 distinct CDR3 sequences, 3% to 4.5% being singletons. This clonotype was picked up many times. A junction boundary mismatches the germline segment, possibly from a read error. The sequence was obtained from a man aged 30 to 45 with multiple sclerosis. The chain employs TRBV10-3 and TRBJ2-1; 9 nucleotides line up with TRBD2. The sample was PBMCs. In DNA, the CDR3 is TGTGCCATCAGTGAGTCGAAGGCGGGAGGGGGTCTCTTC. This codes for CAISESKAGGGLF.